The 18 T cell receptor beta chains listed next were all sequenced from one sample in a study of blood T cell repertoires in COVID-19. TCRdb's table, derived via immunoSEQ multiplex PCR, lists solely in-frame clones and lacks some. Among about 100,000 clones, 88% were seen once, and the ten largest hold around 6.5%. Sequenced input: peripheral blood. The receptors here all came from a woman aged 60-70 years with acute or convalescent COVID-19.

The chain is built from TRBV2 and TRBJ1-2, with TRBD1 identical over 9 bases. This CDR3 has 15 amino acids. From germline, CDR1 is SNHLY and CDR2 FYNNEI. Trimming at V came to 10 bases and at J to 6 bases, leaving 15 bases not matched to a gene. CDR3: CATEANRGLRDGYTF. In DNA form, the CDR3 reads TGTGCCACAGAGGCCAACAGGGGGCTTCGCGATGGCTACACCTTC.

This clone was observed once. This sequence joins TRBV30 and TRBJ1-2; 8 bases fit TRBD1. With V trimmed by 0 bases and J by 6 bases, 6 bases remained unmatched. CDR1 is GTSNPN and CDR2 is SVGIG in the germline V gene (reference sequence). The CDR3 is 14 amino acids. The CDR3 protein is CAWSVPGQVNGYTF. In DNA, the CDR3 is TGTGCCTGGAGTGTACCGGGACAGGTCAATGGCTACACCTTC. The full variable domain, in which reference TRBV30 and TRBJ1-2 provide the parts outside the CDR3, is SQTIHQWPATLVQPVGSPLSLECTVEGTSNPNLYWYRQAAGRGLQLLFYSVGIGQISSEVPQNLSASRPQDRQFILSSKKLLLSDSGFYLCAWSVPGQVNGYTFGSGTRLTVV.

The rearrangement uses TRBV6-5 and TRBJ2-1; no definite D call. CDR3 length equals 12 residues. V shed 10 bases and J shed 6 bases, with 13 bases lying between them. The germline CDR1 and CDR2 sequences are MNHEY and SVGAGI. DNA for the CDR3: TGTGCCACCCACATCGGGTCCAATGAGCAGTTCTTC. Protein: CATHIGSNEQFF.

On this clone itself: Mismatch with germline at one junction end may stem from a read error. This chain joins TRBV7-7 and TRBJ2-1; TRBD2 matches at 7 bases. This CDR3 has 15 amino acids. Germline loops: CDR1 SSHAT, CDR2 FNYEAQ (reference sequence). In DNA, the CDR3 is TGTGCTAGCAGCACGGAGCGGGACTCCTACAATGAGCAGTTCTTC. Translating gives CASSTERDSYNEQFF.

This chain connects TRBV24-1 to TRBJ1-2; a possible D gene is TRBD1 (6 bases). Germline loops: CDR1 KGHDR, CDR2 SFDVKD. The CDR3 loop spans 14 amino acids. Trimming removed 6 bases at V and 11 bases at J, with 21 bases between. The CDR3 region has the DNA TGTGCCACCAGTTTGGCAGGGGCGTCCCACGAGTACACCTTC. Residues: CATSLAGASHEYTF.

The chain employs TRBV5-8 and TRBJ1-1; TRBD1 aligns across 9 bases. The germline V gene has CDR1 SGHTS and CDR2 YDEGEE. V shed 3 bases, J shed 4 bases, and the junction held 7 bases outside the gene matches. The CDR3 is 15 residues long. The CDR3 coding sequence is TGTGCCAGCAGCTCACCGGGACAGGGAGTCACTGAAGCTTTCTTT. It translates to CASSSPGQGVTEAFF.

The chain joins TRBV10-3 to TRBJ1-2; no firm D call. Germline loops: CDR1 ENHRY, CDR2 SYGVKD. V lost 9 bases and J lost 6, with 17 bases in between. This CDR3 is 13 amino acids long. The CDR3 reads CAMASVPGNGYTF. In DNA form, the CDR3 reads TGTGCCATGGCGTCGGTGCCGGGGAATGGCTACACCTTC.

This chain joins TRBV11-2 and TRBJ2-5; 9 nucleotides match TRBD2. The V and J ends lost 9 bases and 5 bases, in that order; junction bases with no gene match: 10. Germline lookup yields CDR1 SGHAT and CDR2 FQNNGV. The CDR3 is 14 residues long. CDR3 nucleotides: TGTGCCAGTAGGAGGAGCGGGAGGATCGAGACCCAGTACTTC. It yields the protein CASRRSGRIETQYF.

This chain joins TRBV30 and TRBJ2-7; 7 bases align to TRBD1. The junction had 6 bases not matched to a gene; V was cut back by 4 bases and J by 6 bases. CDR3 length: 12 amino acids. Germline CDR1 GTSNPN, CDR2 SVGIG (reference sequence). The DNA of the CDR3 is TGTGCCTGGAAACAGGGGAATCCCGAGCAGTACTTC. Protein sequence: CAWKQGNPEQYF.

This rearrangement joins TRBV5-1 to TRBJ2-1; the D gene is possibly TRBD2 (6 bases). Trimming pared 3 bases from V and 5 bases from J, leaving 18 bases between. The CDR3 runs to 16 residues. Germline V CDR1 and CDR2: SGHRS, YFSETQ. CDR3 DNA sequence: TGCGCCAGCAGCTCTGTCACCCGGGACTTTAACAATGAGCAGTTCTTC. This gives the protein CASSSVTRDFNNEQFF.

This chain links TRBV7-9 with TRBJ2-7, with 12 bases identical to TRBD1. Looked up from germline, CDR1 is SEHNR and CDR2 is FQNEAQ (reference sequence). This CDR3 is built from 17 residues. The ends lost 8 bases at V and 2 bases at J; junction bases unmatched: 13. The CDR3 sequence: CASVGGTGGAFPYEQYF. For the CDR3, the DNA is TGTGCCAGCGTAGGAGGGACAGGGGGCGCGTTCCCCTACGAGCAGTACTTC.

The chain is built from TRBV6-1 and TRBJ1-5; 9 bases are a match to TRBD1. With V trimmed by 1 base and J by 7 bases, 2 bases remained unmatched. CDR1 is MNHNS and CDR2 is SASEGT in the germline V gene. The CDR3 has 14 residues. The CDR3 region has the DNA TGTGCCAGCAGTGAAGGGACAGGGGACCAGCCCCAGCATTTT. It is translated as CASSEGTGDQPQHF.

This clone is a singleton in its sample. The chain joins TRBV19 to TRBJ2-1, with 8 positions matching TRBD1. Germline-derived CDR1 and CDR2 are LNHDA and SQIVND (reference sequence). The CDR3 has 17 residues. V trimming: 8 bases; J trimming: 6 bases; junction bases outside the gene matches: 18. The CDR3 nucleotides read TGTGCCAGTTCGACGACAGGGGCCCAACCACTACTCAATGAGCAGTTCTTC. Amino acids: CASSTTGAQPLLNEQFF.

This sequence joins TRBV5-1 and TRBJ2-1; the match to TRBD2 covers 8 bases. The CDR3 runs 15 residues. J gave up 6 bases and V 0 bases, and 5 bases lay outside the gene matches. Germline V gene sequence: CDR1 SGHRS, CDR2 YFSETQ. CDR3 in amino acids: CASSLGTSGLNEQFF. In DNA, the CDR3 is TGCGCCAGCAGCTTGGGAACTAGCGGACTCAATGAGCAGTTCTTC.

The CDR3 reads CASLGLPINQPQHF. The CDR3 DNA is TGTGCCAGCTTGGGCCTACCAATTAATCAGCCCCAGCATTTT. The gene calls are TRBV28 and TRBJ1-5; D is unclear. This CDR3 contains 14 residues. The germline gives CDR1 MDHEN, CDR2 SYDVKM. V lost 8 bases, J lost 4 bases, and 15 bases lay in between.

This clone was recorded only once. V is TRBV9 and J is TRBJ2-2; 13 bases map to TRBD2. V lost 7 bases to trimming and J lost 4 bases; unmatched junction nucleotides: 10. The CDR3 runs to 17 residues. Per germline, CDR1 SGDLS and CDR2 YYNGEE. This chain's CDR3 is CASSRTSGSTGTGELFF. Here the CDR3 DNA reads TGTGCCAGCTCCCGGACTAGCGGGAGTACGGGCACCGGGGAGCTGTTTTTT. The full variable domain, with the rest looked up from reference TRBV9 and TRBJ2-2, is DSGVTQTPKHLITATGQRVTLRCSPRSGDLSVYWYQQSLDQGLQFLIQYYNGEERAKGNILERFSAQQFPDLHSELNLSSLELGDSALYFCASSRTSGSTGTGELFFGEGSRLTVL.

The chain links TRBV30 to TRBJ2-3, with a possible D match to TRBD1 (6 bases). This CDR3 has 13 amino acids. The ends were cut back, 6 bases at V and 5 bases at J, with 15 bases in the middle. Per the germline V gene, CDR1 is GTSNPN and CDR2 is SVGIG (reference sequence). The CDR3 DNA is TGTGCCTGTAACAGGGTCCTTGGAGATACGCAGTATTTT. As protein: CACNRVLGDTQYF.

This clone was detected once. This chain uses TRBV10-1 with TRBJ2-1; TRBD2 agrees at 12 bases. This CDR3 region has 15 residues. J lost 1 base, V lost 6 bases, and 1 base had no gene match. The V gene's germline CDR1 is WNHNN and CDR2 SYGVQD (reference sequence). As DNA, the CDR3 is TGCGCCAGCAGCGGACTAGCGGGGTCCTACAATGAGCAGTTCTTC. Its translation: CASSGLAGSYNEQFF.